Listed below are T cell receptor beta chains from one sample, sequenced in a study of T cells after yellow fever vaccination. TCRdb fed the 5' RACE reads into MiXCR, producing one record per CDR3 protein. Of 510,000 or so distinct CDR3 sequences listed, 15% to 20% were seen once; the top ten hold roughly an eighth. Here the sequenced sample was PBMCs, taken 15 days after the yellow fever booster vaccination. The receptors come from a young man who received the YFV17D yellow fever vaccine. Each CDR3 is given with its conserved first and last residue. The D gene is left open where the match is weak. The size entry is marked missing in some rows and otherwise reads once, few, many or a size class.

clone size,D gene,J gene,V gene,CDR3 protein,CDR3 DNA
few,-,TRBJ2-7,TRBV30,CAWSVGGNYEQYF,TGTGCCTGGAGTGTAGGAGGGAACTACGAGCAGTACTTC
few,TRBD1,TRBJ2-7,TRBV29-1,CSAGTGGGYEQYF,TGCAGCGCTGGGACAGGGGGCGGCTACGAGCAGTACTTC
-,-,TRBJ1-5,TRBV12-3/TRBV12-4,CASSLDGSQHF,TGTGCCAGCAGTTTGGATGGGTCCCAGCATTTT
few,-,TRBJ2-1,TRBV20-1,CSVAVGEEQFF,TGCAGTGTGGCCGTAGGGGAAGAACAGTTCTTC
few,-,TRBJ2-7,TRBV21-1,CASSKRGGTAYEQYF,TGTGCCAGCAGCAAAAGGGGCGGAACAGCCTACGAGCAGTACTTC
few,TRBD2,TRBJ2-3,TRBV7-2,CASTHLAGGVAVTQYF,TGTGCCAGCACCCATTTGGCGGGAGGTGTAGCGGTTACGCAGTATTTT
many,-,TRBJ2-7,TRBV12-3/TRBV12-4,CASSSSGTENYEQYF,TGTGCCAGCAGTTCTAGTGGGACGGAAAACTACGAGCAGTACTTC
-,-,TRBJ1-2,TRBV4-3,CASSQVLSGPGYGYTF,TGCGCCAGCAGCCAGGTCTTATCAGGCCCCGGGTATGGCTACACCTTC
-,-,TRBJ2-1,TRBV7-2,CASSLSAGYNEQFF,TGTGCCAGCAGCTTGAGCGCAGGTTACAATGAGCAGTTCTTC
-,TRBD2,TRBJ2-7,TRBV11-2,CASSLVRTSGRVTTYEQYF,TGTGCCAGCAGCTTAGTTAGGACTAGCGGGAGGGTAACTACCTACGAGCAGTACTTC
-,-,TRBJ2-4,TRBV18,CASSPVIPFGGGEENIQYF,TGTGCCAGCTCACCCGTAATACCCTTCGGCGGAGGGGAGGAGAACATTCAGTACTTC
few,-,TRBJ2-1,TRBV7-2,CASSFGHPGRNEQFF,TGTGCCAGCAGCTTCGGGCACCCGGGACGGAATGAGCAGTTCTTC
few,-,TRBJ2-3,TRBV20-1,CSARDAGSGRGTDTQYF,TGCAGTGCTAGAGATGCAGGCAGCGGTCGTGGCACAGATACGCAGTATTTT
few,-,TRBJ2-1,TRBV25-1,CASSETGPLSYNEQFF,TGTGCCAGCAGTGAGACAGGACCCCTCTCCTACAATGAGCAGTTCTTC
few,TRBD2,TRBJ2-1,TRBV11-2,CASSFLGLAGGSHYNEQFF,TGTGCCAGCAGCTTCCTAGGACTAGCGGGAGGATCTCACTACAATGAGCAGTTCTTC
few,-,TRBJ1-1,TRBV3-1,CASSLIPGGWTEAFF,TGTGCCAGCAGTCTAATCCCGGGAGGATGGACTGAAGCTTTCTTT
-,-,TRBJ2-1,TRBV6-5,CASSYRTNSYNEQFF,TGTGCCAGCAGTTACCGGACCAACTCCTACAATGAGCAGTTCTTC
few,-,TRBJ2-2,TRBV7-3,CASRKRGELFF,TGTGCCAGCAGAAAAAGGGGGGAGCTGTTTTTT
-,TRBD2,TRBJ2-2,TRBV9,CASGSSGRFPGELFF,TGTGCCAGCGGGAGTAGCGGGAGATTCCCCGGGGAGCTGTTTTTT
-,-,TRBJ2-7,TRBV20-1,CSASRTSYEQYF,TGCAGTGCTAGCCGGACCTCCTACGAGCAGTACTTC
few,-,TRBJ2-5,TRBV5-5,CASSFGRTRETQYF,TGTGCCAGCAGCTTTGGCAGGACCCGAGAGACCCAGTACTTC
-,-,TRBJ2-1,TRBV3-1,CASSQDSGPPFF,TGTGCCAGCAGCCAAGATTCTGGGCCGCCGTTCTTC
few,TRBD1,TRBJ1-4,TRBV5-1,CASSFGQGVEKLFF,TGCGCCAGCAGCTTCGGACAGGGAGTAGAAAAACTGTTTTTT
-,TRBD1,TRBJ2-1,TRBV27,CASSLWDRDNNEQFF,TGTGCCAGCAGTTTGTGGGACAGGGACAACAATGAGCAGTTCTTC
-,-,TRBJ2-7,TRBV5-1,CASSLAPGRVNEQYF,TGCGCCAGCAGCTTGGCCCCAGGGAGAGTAAACGAGCAGTACTTC
-,TRBD2,TRBJ2-1,TRBV24-1,CATGGGGGGGYNEQFF,TGTGCCACGGGCGGAGGCGGCGGGGGAGGCTACAATGAGCAGTTCTTC
-,-,TRBJ2-4,TRBV18,CASSPARLDLAKNIQYF,TGTGCCAGCTCACCTGCCCGGTTGGATCTAGCCAAAAACATTCAGTACTTC
few,TRBD1,TRBJ2-5,TRBV30,CAWSPGQGFGETQYF,TGTGCCTGGAGCCCGGGACAGGGATTTGGAGAGACCCAGTACTTC
few,TRBD1,TRBJ2-3,TRBV7-2,CASSPTGQGSTDTQYF,TGTGCCAGCAGCCCGACGGGACAGGGAAGCACGGATACGCAGTATTTT
few,TRBD2,TRBJ2-1,TRBV7-7,CASSPGLPTDEQFF,TGTGCTAGCAGCCCGGGACTACCTACGGATGAGCAGTTCTTC
few,-,TRBJ2-1,TRBV9,CASSVDGNEQFF,TGTGCCAGCAGCGTAGATGGTAATGAGCAGTTCTTC
-,-,TRBJ2-2,TRBV27,CASKESAQRSGELFF,TGTGCCAGCAAGGAGAGTGCCCAACGGTCCGGGGAGCTGTTTTTT
-,-,TRBJ1-3,TRBV3-1,CASSHTGFSGNTIYF,TGTGCCAGCAGCCATACGGGCTTCTCTGGAAACACCATATATTTT
-,-,TRBJ1-1,TRBV27,CASGIPSSREAFF,TGTGCCAGCGGCATCCCTAGCTCACGTGAAGCTTTCTTT
-,TRBD2,TRBJ2-5,TRBV7-9,CASSLGSGAQETQYF,TGTGCCAGCAGCTTAGGTAGCGGGGCCCAAGAGACCCAGTACTTC
few,-,TRBJ1-2,TRBV15,CATSREGTWSRYGYTF,TGTGCCACCAGCAGAGAAGGCACCTGGTCCCGCTATGGCTACACCTTC
-,-,TRBJ1-1,TRBV3-1,CASSPGQKNTEAFF,TGTGCCAGCAGCCCGGGACAAAAAAACACTGAAGCTTTCTTT
few,TRBD2,TRBJ2-7,TRBV7-2,CASSLTSGPYEQYF,TGTGCCAGCAGTTTAACTAGCGGACCCTACGAGCAGTACTTC
-,TRBD2,TRBJ2-7,TRBV29-1,CSVGVSGSYEQYF,TGCAGCGTTGGCGTTAGCGGGAGCTACGAGCAGTACTTC
-,TRBD1,TRBJ2-7,TRBV5-1,CASSVVQGHEQYF,TGCGCCAGCAGCGTCGTACAGGGGCACGAGCAGTACTTC
-,TRBD2,TRBJ2-3,TRBV7-2,CASSTEPGLAGDTQYF,TGTGCCAGCAGCACGGAACCGGGACTAGCGGGAGATACGCAGTATTTT
few,-,TRBJ2-1,TRBV9,CASSLRGTANNEQFF,TGTGCCAGCAGCCTTCGAGGAACGGCTAACAATGAGCAGTTCTTC
few,-,TRBJ2-2,TRBV2,CASAWESNTGELFF,TGTGCCAGCGCGTGGGAGAGCAACACCGGGGAGCTGTTTTTT
-,-,TRBJ1-1,TRBV20-1,CSATKGSDTEAFF,TGCAGTGCTACTAAGGGGTCGGACACTGAAGCTTTCTTT
few,-,TRBJ2-1,TRBV20-1,CSVPGPSRSYNEQFF,TGCAGTGTCCCTGGCCCTTCACGGTCCTACAATGAGCAGTTCTTC
few,TRBD2,TRBJ2-3,TRBV20-1,CSATTTSGSWDTQYF,TGCAGTGCTACCACGACTAGCGGGAGCTGGGATACGCAGTATTTT
-,TRBD1,TRBJ2-3,TRBV6-4,CASSHTGVSTDTQYF,TGTGCCAGCAGCCACACAGGGGTGAGCACAGATACGCAGTATTTT
-,-,TRBJ2-5,TRBV27,CASSLSHRTEQETQYF,TGTGCCAGCAGTTTATCTCACAGGACGGAACAAGAGACCCAGTACTTC
few,-,TRBJ1-1,TRBV11-2,CASSPQQRTTEAFF,TGTGCCAGCAGCCCCCAGCAACGGACGACTGAAGCTTTCTTT
-,-,TRBJ2-2,TRBV19,CASSIKRYINTGELFF,TGTGCCAGTAGTATTAAGCGGTACATAAACACCGGGGAGCTGTTTTTT
few,TRBD2,TRBJ2-7,TRBV5-1,CASSTSSGSYEQYF,TGCGCCAGCAGCACTTCCAGCGGGAGTTACGAGCAGTACTTC
-,TRBD1,TRBJ2-1,TRBV5-1,CASSPTRDRVRNEQFF,TGCGCCAGCAGCCCGACCCGGGACAGGGTAAGGAATGAGCAGTTCTTC
few,TRBD1,TRBJ2-5,TRBV2,CASRDRGLGETQYF,TGTGCCAGCAGGGACAGGGGGCTTGGAGAGACCCAGTACTTC
-,TRBD1,TRBJ1-2,TRBV20-1,CSASDRGYYGYTF,TGCAGTGCTAGTGACAGGGGATACTATGGCTACACCTTC
-,TRBD2,TRBJ2-1,TRBV15,CATSRDSPSGSTYNEQFF,TGTGCCACCAGCAGAGATAGCCCTAGCGGGAGCACCTACAATGAGCAGTTCTTC
few,-,TRBJ2-1,TRBV7-2,CASSLAVRADAFGQFF,TGTGCCAGCAGCTTAGCGGTTCGAGCGGACGCGTTCGGGCAGTTCTTC
-,TRBD2,TRBJ2-7,TRBV7-8,CASSSREGLGSEQYF,TGTGCCAGCAGCTCGAGGGAGGGCCTTGGATCCGAGCAGTACTTC
-,-,TRBJ2-6,TRBV6-1,CASTSTSLTGANVLTF,TGTGCCAGCACCTCGACCTCTCTGACTGGGGCCAACGTCCTGACTTTC
-,-,TRBJ1-5,TRBV12-3/TRBV12-4,CASTTQGLRQPQHF,TGTGCCAGCACTACCCAGGGACTTCGGCAGCCCCAGCATTTT